This entry lists 23 T cell receptor beta chains sequenced from one sample in a study of cytomegalovirus exposure and HLA in healthy donors. PCR amplification relied on 60 Vbeta primers (plus 13 Jbeta primers). Clones were read by immunoSEQ multiplex PCR, and TCRdb kept only the in-frame ones, dropping some. Of approximately 140,000 clones detected, about 79% appear once; the ten largest clones hold around 4.1%. Sequencing was carried out using PBMCs. The receptors derive from a man aged 35 to 55 in good health and CMV-seropositive.

The chain links TRBV7-8 to TRBJ1-1, with D hard to call. Germline V gene data show CDR1 as SGHVS and CDR2 as FQNEAQ. This CDR3 comprises 11 residues. Deletions cut 8 bases from V and 3 bases from J, with 7 bases between. The CDR3 DNA reads TGTGCCAGCTCCCTGTACACTGAAGCTTTCTTT. Translated, it gives CASSLYTEAFF.

The chain carries TRBV30 and TRBJ2-2; maybe TRBD2 (5 bases). Trimming cost V 2 bases and J 6 bases, with 10 bases left between them. The CDR3 has 13 amino acids. Germline CDR1 is GTSNPN and CDR2 is SVGIG (reference sequence). The CDR3 nucleotides read TGTGCCTGGAGTCCCGGGGAGCCCGGGGAGCTGTTTTTT. It is translated as CAWSPGEPGELFF.

For the CDR3, the DNA is TGTGCCAGCAGTTGGGGGACAGGCCGAGAGCAGTACTTC. Translation: CASSWGTGREQYF. The chain joins TRBV27 to TRBJ2-5, with 8 positions matching TRBD1. Germline CDR1 is MNHEY and CDR2 is SMNVEV (reference sequence). This CDR3 has 13 amino acids. With 4 bases clipped from V and 11 bases from J, the junction kept 9 bases outside the gene matches.

V gene TRBV5-1 combines with J gene TRBJ1-2; a weak D match, TRBD1 (6 bases). CDR3 length: 15 residues. Per germline, CDR1 SGHRS and CDR2 YFSETQ. V was shortened by 4 bases and J by 2 bases, with 15 bases between the two germline ends. CDR3 in DNA: TGCGCCAGCAGCGGGGATGGACAGTACAACTATGGCTACACCTTC. It translates to CASSGDGQYNYGYTF.

This clone appeared once. V gene TRBV6-1 combines with J gene TRBJ2-7, with D tentatively TRBD1 (5 bases). Germline V gene lookup returns CDR1 MNHNS and CDR2 SASEGT. CDR3 length: 12 residues. Trimming removed 5 bases at V and 6 bases at J, with 11 bases between. The CDR3 bases are TGTGCCAGCAGTAGATCAGGGTTCGAGCAGTACTTC. Protein sequence: CASSRSGFEQYF.

The chain employs TRBV5-4 and TRBJ2-5; 13 nucleotides align to TRBD2. Germline V gives CDR1 SGHNT, CDR2 YYREEE (reference sequence). V was pared by 4 bases and J by 4 bases, with 7 bases of the junction left unmatched. The CDR3 extends over 16 amino acids. Here the CDR3 DNA reads TGTGCCAGCAGCGATACTAGCGGGGGGGCCCGAGAGACCCAGTACTTC. Translating gives CASSDTSGGARETQYF.

The chain combines TRBV29-1 with TRBJ1-5; D may be TRBD1 (5 bases). Germline lookup yields CDR1 SQVTM and CDR2 ANQGSEA. CDR3 length: 12 amino acids. V was shortened by 4 bases and J by 6 bases, with 10 bases between the two germline ends. The CDR3 loop reads CSVGGDSQPQHF. The CDR3 DNA is TGCAGCGTTGGGGGGGATAGTCAGCCCCAGCATTTT. The full variable domain, completed using reference TRBV29-1 and TRBJ1-5, is SAVISQKPSRDICQRGTSLTIQCQVDSQVTMMFWYRQQPGQSLTLIATANQGSEATYESGFVIDKFPISRPNLTFSTLTVSNMSPEDSSIYLCSVGGDSQPQHFGDGTRLSIL.

The chain couples TRBV7-9 to TRBJ1-5; D unresolved. In germline, CDR1 is SEHNR, CDR2 FQNEAQ (reference sequence). This CDR3 region has 12 residues. With 10 bases removed from V and 5 bases from J, the gap between germline ends came to 12 bases. The CDR3 bases are TGTGCCACCCAACTAGGCGATCAGCCCCAGCATTTT. Its translation: CATQLGDQPQHF.

J is TRBJ1-3 and V is TRBV9; 7 bases align to TRBD1. This CDR3 comprises 18 residues. The germline gives CDR1 SGDLS, CDR2 YYNGEE. V lost 0 bases and J lost 2; bases outside the gene matches: 11. The CDR3 DNA reads as TGTGCCAGCAGCGTAGAGGTTCTAGGGGGCTACGCTGGAAACACCATATATTTT. It codes for CASSVEVLGGYAGNTIYF.

This clone was seen only a few times. The J gene is TRBJ1-3, the V gene TRBV5-1; 11 bases align to TRBD1. The CDR3 covers 16 residues. V lost 4 bases to trimming and J lost 0 bases; unmatched junction nucleotides: 3. Germline V gene sequence: CDR1 SGHRS, CDR2 YFSETQ. This CDR3 is CASSVGQGASGNTIYF. For the CDR3, the DNA is TGCGCCAGCAGCGTAGGACAGGGGGCCTCTGGAAACACCATATATTTT.

The chain links TRBV6-6 to TRBJ1-1; 11 nucleotides agree with TRBD1. J gave up 6 bases and V 2 bases, and 2 bases lay outside the gene matches. The CDR3 spans 14 residues. Germline CDR1 and CDR2: MNHNY and SVGAGI (reference sequence). CDR3 in amino acids: CASSYGQGAPEAFF. For the CDR3, the DNA is TGTGCCAGCAGTTACGGACAGGGGGCTCCTGAAGCTTTCTTT.

V and J are TRBV5-1 and TRBJ2-7, with D maybe TRBD1 (6 bases). Trimming removed 1 base at V and 3 bases at J, with 8 bases between. CDR1 is SGHRS, CDR2 YFSETQ, per germline. This CDR3 region has 13 residues. Written as DNA, the CDR3 is TGCGCCAGCAGCTTGACAGGGATCTACGAGCAGTACTTC. It yields the protein CASSLTGIYEQYF.

The CDR3, as DNA: TGTGCCAGCAGTTTATCAGACCTTGGGAGGACAGATACGCAGTATTTT. This gives the protein CASSLSDLGRTDTQYF. The gene calls are TRBV27 and TRBJ2-3, with D maybe TRBD2 (6 bases). This CDR3 has 16 amino acids. V lost 0 bases and J lost 3, with 13 bases in between. Germline CDR1 is MNHEY and CDR2 is SMNVEV (reference sequence).

Comments on this clone: The same CDR3 can be traced to other DNA sequences in this sample. This chain joins TRBV27 and TRBJ1-1; no firm D call. The CDR3 extends over 11 amino acids. Trimming pared 6 bases from V and 3 bases from J, leaving 5 bases between. Germline V gives CDR1 MNHEY, CDR2 SMNVEV (reference sequence). CDR3 residues: CASSSYTEAFF. The CDR3 DNA is TGTGCCAGCAGCTCTTACACTGAAGCTTTCTTT.

This chain joins TRBV6-5 and TRBJ2-5; no definite D call. Trimming took 0 bases from V and 5 from J, leaving 13 bases between them. The CDR3 sequence is 15 residues long. In germline, CDR1 is MNHEY, CDR2 SVGAGI. CDR3 sequence (DNA): TGTGCCAGCAGTTACTCGGGTACGACCAGGGAGACCCAGTACTTC. Its protein product is CASSYSGTTRETQYF.

The chain uses TRBV9 and TRBJ2-1; 11 nucleotides align to TRBD1. J lost 3 bases, V lost 4 bases, and 3 bases had no gene match. From germline, CDR1 is SGDLS and CDR2 YYNGEE. The CDR3 has 15 residues. CDR3 nucleotide sequence: TGTGCCAGCAGCCCGGGACAGGGGGGCTACAATGAGCAGTTCTTC. Translating it yields CASSPGQGGYNEQFF.

This chain uses TRBV7-2 with TRBJ2-3; D is perhaps TRBD2 (6 bases). Looked up from germline, CDR1 is SGHTA and CDR2 is FQGNSA. The CDR3 has 17 amino acids. The ends were cut back, 4 bases at V and 4 bases at J, with 21 bases in the middle. The CDR3 coding sequence is TGTGCCAGCAGCTGGGGGGTAGGGACCAACAGCGCAGATACGCAGTATTTT. Amino acids: CASSWGVGTNSADTQYF.

The V and J genes are TRBV9 and TRBJ2-6, with 10 bases that match TRBD1. The CDR3 extends over 19 amino acids. The junction had 8 bases not matched to a gene; V was cut back by 0 bases and J by 2 bases. The germline V gene has CDR1 SGDLS and CDR2 YYNGEE. In DNA form, the CDR3 reads TGTGCCAGCAGCGTAGCTTGGGACAGGGGTAAAGCTGGGGCCAACGTCCTGACTTTC. This encodes CASSVAWDRGKAGANVLTF.

This chain joins TRBV18 and TRBJ1-2; D may be TRBD1 (6 bases). V lost 0 bases to trimming and J lost 0 bases, with 11 bases between them. The CDR3 loop spans 16 amino acids. Per germline, CDR1 KGHSH and CDR2 LQKENI. CDR3 nucleotides: TGTGCCAGCTCACCACCTCGGACAGCTTCTAACTATGGCTACACCTTC. The encoded protein is CASSPPRTASNYGYTF.

This clone was observed a few times. The chain employs TRBV30 and TRBJ2-7; 9 nucleotides align to TRBD2. V shed 8 bases, J shed 2 bases, and the junction held 10 bases outside the gene matches. This CDR3 is built from 14 residues. Per germline, CDR1 GTSNPN and CDR2 SVGIG (reference sequence). The CDR3 here is CARRLADLTYEQYF. CDR3 nucleotide sequence: TGTGCCCGCCGACTAGCGGACCTGACCTACGAGCAGTACTTC.

Concerning this clone: The sample carries other DNA sequences with the same CDR3. J is TRBJ1-2 and V is TRBV30; D uncertain. CDR3 length: 14 residues. Germline values: CDR1 GTSNPN, CDR2 SVGIG (reference sequence). Trimming took 1 base from V and 3 from J, leaving 12 bases between them. The DNA of the CDR3 is TGTGCCTGGAGTGCGGAGGGCCCCTACTATGGCTACACCTTC. As protein: CAWSAEGPYYGYTF. The entire variable domain, with the rest obtained from reference TRBV30 and TRBJ1-2, is as follows: SQTIHQWPATLVQPVGSPLSLECTVEGTSNPNLYWYRQAAGRGLQLLFYSVGIGQISSEVPQNLSASRPQDRQFILSSKKLLLSDSGFYLCAWSAEGPYYGYTFGSGTRLTVV.

The chain combines TRBV5-1 with TRBJ2-1; 13 nucleotides match TRBD2. This CDR3 has 15 amino acids. Trimming removed 0 bases from V and 7 bases from J; junction bases left unmatched: 1. Per the germline V gene, CDR1 is SGHRS and CDR2 is YFSETQ. This CDR3 is CASSLGTSGSNEQFF. The CDR3 DNA is TGCGCCAGCAGCTTGGGGACTAGCGGGAGTAATGAGCAGTTCTTC.

This clone was found once. The CDR3 loop reads CASSRQGVFTDTQYF. CDR3 coding DNA: TGTGCCAGCAGCAGACAGGGGGTTTTCACAGATACGCAGTATTTT. The chain links TRBV9 to TRBJ2-3; the match to TRBD1 covers 9 bases. The CDR3 consists of 15 residues. J gave up 2 bases and V 4 bases, and 5 bases lay outside the gene matches. Per the germline V gene, CDR1 is SGDLS and CDR2 is YYNGEE.